This T cell receptor (beta chain) was identified in a study of post-analysis software for immune sequencing data. Study findings and constraints: People with multiple sclerosis had a significantly lower normalized Chao1 diversity than controls did. When patients were compared with controls, roughly five TRBV segments were more frequent, TRBV5-6, TRBV5-1 and TRBV20-1 among them.

The table lists this clonotype with a few counts. What it binds is not known. Trimming shortened V by 1 base and J by 5 bases, and 8 bases separated the two germline ends. This CDR3 contains 13 residues. Germline loops: CDR1 SGHTA, CDR2 FQGNSA. Each TCR beta cDNA library carried unique molecular identifiers. TCRdb itself ran the PCR reads through MiXCR, one entry per CDR3 protein. The sample contains hundreds of thousands of distinct CDR3 sequences, 59% of which appear only once. The V call is TRBV7-2, the J call TRBJ2-5; no clear D. The sequenced sample was blood. This sequence was found in a girl aged 2 to 9 with multiple sclerosis. Here the CDR3 reads CASSLVARETQYF. The CDR3 nucleotides read TGTGCCAGCAGCTTAGTAGCACGGGAGACCCAGTACTTC.